Shown below are 28 T cell receptor beta chains from a single sample sequenced in a study of blood T cell repertoires in COVID-19 (dated by TCRdb to 2018 to 2020). Receptor amplification or capture employed the immunoSEQ multiplex PCR assay. TCRdb provides this immuneACCESS table in a form limited to in-frame rearrangements. Some clones are lacking; in checked studies, under half of them reflect an unresolved V gene, and why the rest are absent is not known. Within this sample are approximately 200,000 clones, with approximately 87% of them counted one time only. The ten biggest clones cover approximately 6.2% of the sample. The sequenced sample consisted of peripheral blood. These receptors were obtained from a man in his sixties who had recovered from COVID-19.

The V call is TRBV10-1, the J call TRBJ2-1; the match to TRBD2 covers 8 bases. Germline V lookup: CDR1 WNHNN, CDR2 SYGVQD (reference sequence). The ends lost 0 bases at V and 7 bases at J; junction bases unmatched: 5. The CDR3 is made up of 15 amino acids. The CDR3 here is CASSESSGVWNEQFF. CDR3 DNA: TGCGCCAGCAGTGAGTCTAGCGGGGTGTGGAATGAGCAGTTCTTC.

The chain joins TRBV24-1 to TRBJ2-5; tentative D call: TRBD2 (6 bases). Per germline, CDR1 KGHDR and CDR2 SFDVKD. The CDR3 runs to 14 residues. The V and J ends lost 10 bases and 2 bases respectively, with 16 bases between them. CDR3 sequence (DNA): TGTGCCACGGCTCTCAGCGGGTTACAAGAGACCCAGTACTTC. Protein sequence: CATALSGLQETQYF.

The V gene is TRBV19, the J gene TRBJ1-6; 9 bases fit TRBD1. The germline V gene has CDR1 LNHDA and CDR2 SQIVND (reference sequence). The CDR3 loop spans 17 amino acids. The trim removed 1 base at V and 10 bases at J, leaving 11 bases unmatched. The CDR3 sequence is CASSIVNLQGALSPLHF. Here the CDR3 DNA reads TGTGCCAGTAGTATAGTTAATCTACAGGGGGCATTATCACCCCTCCACTTT.

This chain connects TRBV10-3 to TRBJ1-1, with 7 bases that match TRBD1. From germline, CDR1 is ENHRY and CDR2 SYGVKD. The CDR3 is made up of 14 amino acids. With V trimmed by 9 bases and J by 3 bases, 10 bases remained unmatched. CDR3 sequence: CAMTRGGSDTEAFF. CDR3 in DNA: TGTGCCATGACCCGAGGGGGCAGCGACACTGAAGCTTTCTTT.

The chain's CDR3 is CASSWSGGAQETQYF. DNA for the CDR3: TGTGCCAGCAGCTGGAGCGGGGGGGCGCAGGAGACCCAGTACTTC. This sequence joins TRBV11-3 and TRBJ2-5; 10 bases fit TRBD2. Per germline, CDR1 SGHNT and CDR2 YENEEA. This CDR3 region has 15 residues. After removal of 4 bases from V and 5 bases from J, the junction contained 7 bases not matched to a gene.

In its sample, this clone was seen a few times. This rearrangement joins TRBV27 to TRBJ1-1; 12 bases match TRBD1. The V and J ends lost 2 bases and 5 bases, in that order; junction bases with no gene match: 9. CDR3 size: 17 residues. Germline CDR1 and CDR2: MNHEY and SMNVEV (reference sequence). CDR3 DNA: TGTGCCAGCAGTTTAACCGGGACAGGGGGCGCCTTTACTGAAGCTTTCTTT. This encodes CASSLTGTGGAFTEAFF.

V usage is TRBV7-2 and J usage is TRBJ1-2; TRBD1 might be the D (6 bases). The CDR3 has 15 residues. Trimming left V 11 bases short and J 1 base short, with 20 bases between. Germline V gene lookup returns CDR1 SGHTA and CDR2 FQGNSA. CDR3 nucleotide sequence: TGTGCCGTACAGGGTGGTAAAATGTATAACTATGGCTACACCTTC. This gives the protein CAVQGGKMYNYGYTF.

The chain has TRBV7-3 and TRBJ2-2; no firm D call. V shed 5 bases and J shed 7 bases, with 11 bases lying between them. The germline gives CDR1 SGHTA, CDR2 FQGTGA. This CDR3 region has 13 residues. The CDR3 nucleotides read TGTGCCAGCAGCCCCCAAGTCGGCGGGGAGCTGTTTTTT. Amino acids: CASSPQVGGELFF. Full variable domain (remainder filled in from reference TRBV7-3 and TRBJ2-2): GAGVSQTPSNKVTEKGKYVELRCDPISGHTALYWYRQSLGQGPEFLIYFQGTGAADDSGLPNDRFFAVRPEGSVSTLKIQRTERGDSAVYLCASSPQVGGELFFGEGSRLTVL.

On this clone: A read error is likely here: a far larger clone is one base away. This chain uses TRBV9 with TRBJ1-5; 8 nucleotides align to TRBD1. Losses at the gene ends were 3 bases for V and 1 base for J; bases not matched to a gene: 0. Germline loops: CDR1 SGDLS, CDR2 YYNGEE. The length of the CDR3 is 14 residues. CDR3 in DNA: TGTGCCAGCAGCGCAGGGGGCAGCAATCAGCCCCAGCATTTT. Amino acid sequence: CASSAGGSNQPQHF. The variable domain in full, completed from reference TRBV9 and TRBJ1-5, reads DSGVTQTPKHLITATGQRVTLRCSPRSGDLSVYWYQQSLDQGLQFLIQYYNGEERAKGNILERFSAQQFPDLHSELNLSSLELGDSALYFCASSAGGSNQPQHFGDGTRLSIL.

The sample holds a few counts of this clone. V is TRBV27 and J is TRBJ1-3, with D unresolved. Germline V lookup: CDR1 MNHEY, CDR2 SMNVEV (reference sequence). CDR3 length equals 14 residues. V dropped 5 bases and J dropped 0 bases, with 8 bases sitting between them. The CDR3 loop is CASSLTDSGNTIYF. For the CDR3, the DNA is TGTGCCAGCAGTCTAACAGACTCTGGAAACACCATATATTTT.

This clone appeared once. CDR3 protein: CASSASGQGNEKLFF. Written as DNA, the CDR3 is TGTGCCAGCAGCGCCTCGGGACAGGGTAATGAAAAACTGTTTTTT. The chain is built from TRBV9 and TRBJ1-4; 9 bases agree with TRBD1. Germline loops: CDR1 SGDLS, CDR2 YYNGEE. With 3 bases clipped from V and 4 bases from J, the junction kept 4 bases outside the gene matches. CDR3 length: 15 residues.

This sequence joins TRBV6-1 and TRBJ2-7, with 9 nucleotides matching TRBD1. CDR1 and CDR2 from the germline V gene are MNHNS and SASEGT. The J segment lost 6 bases and the V segment lost 3 bases, leaving 12 bases of the junction unmatched. This CDR3 is built from 16 residues. CDR3 residues: CASSESPGTGPFEQYF. CDR3 DNA: TGTGCCAGCAGTGAGTCACCCGGGACAGGGCCATTCGAGCAGTACTTC.

This clone was counted a single time. This chain links TRBV28 with TRBJ2-7; 8 bases align to TRBD2. This CDR3 spans 14 amino acids. CDR1 is MDHEN and CDR2 is SYDVKM in the germline V gene. The trim removed 8 bases at V and 5 bases at J, leaving 11 bases unmatched. Here the CDR3 DNA reads TGTGCCAGCCAGTCTCCTAGCGGGCCAAACGAGCAGTACTTC. It encodes CASQSPSGPNEQYF.

The rearrangement uses TRBV2 and TRBJ2-2; D perhaps matches TRBD1 (6 bases). The V gene lost 4 bases and the J gene lost 5 bases, with 14 bases spanning the gap. The V gene's germline CDR1 is SNHLY and CDR2 FYNNEI. This CDR3 comprises 15 residues. In DNA, the CDR3 is TGTGCCAGCAGTGGACAGTCAGGGGATACCGGGGAGCTGTTTTTT. Translation: CASSGQSGDTGELFF.

This chain uses TRBV18 with TRBJ2-1; D perhaps matches TRBD2 (6 bases). The V gene's germline CDR1 is KGHSH and CDR2 LQKENI. The CDR3 extends over 13 amino acids. V shed 5 bases and J shed 6 bases, with 11 bases lying between them. The CDR3 DNA sequence: TGTGCCAGCTCAACAACCGGGGGCAATGAGCAGTTCTTC. Protein product: CASSTTGGNEQFF.

The J gene is TRBJ2-1, the V gene TRBV7-3, with TRBD2 identical over 8 bases. V lost 4 bases, J lost 7 bases, and 15 bases stayed unmatched. The CDR3 is 17 amino acids. Germline V gene data show CDR1 as SGHTA and CDR2 as FQGTGA. The CDR3 loop reads CASSSSPWSGRLNEQFF. As DNA, the CDR3 is TGTGCCAGCAGCTCCTCCCCGTGGAGCGGGAGATTAAATGAGCAGTTCTTC.

The chain employs TRBV19 and TRBJ1-1; TRBD1 agrees at 9 bases. The CDR3 loop spans 15 amino acids. The junction had 9 bases not matched to a gene; V was cut back by 5 bases and J by 5 bases. CDR1 and CDR2 (germline): LNHDA, SQIVND (reference sequence). CDR3 bases: TGTGCCAGTAGTCTATTTTCGGACAGGGGTACTGAAGCTTTCTTT. This sequence encodes CASSLFSDRGTEAFF.

V is TRBV19 and J is TRBJ2-1; 8 bases match TRBD2. The germline CDR1 and CDR2 sequences are LNHDA and SQIVND (reference sequence). With 3 bases clipped from V and 10 bases from J, the junction kept 11 bases outside the gene matches. CDR3 length: 15 residues. The CDR3 spells CASSMSGGGSREQFF. The DNA of the CDR3 is TGTGCCAGTAGTATGTCTGGCGGGGGGTCAAGGGAGCAGTTCTTC.

The chain carries TRBV5-1 and TRBJ2-3; 11 bases are shared with TRBD2. Trimming removed 0 bases from V and 4 bases from J; junction bases left unmatched: 7. This CDR3 spans 17 amino acids. In germline, CDR1 is SGHRS, CDR2 YFSETQ. This CDR3 is CASSLDPSGGIADTQYF. The CDR3 DNA is TGCGCCAGCAGCTTGGACCCTAGCGGGGGGATCGCAGATACGCAGTATTTT.

The rearrangement links TRBV5-1 to TRBJ1-3; D remains ambiguous. The length of the CDR3 is 16 residues. Germline V gene sequence: CDR1 SGHRS, CDR2 YFSETQ. V lost 0 bases, J lost 4 bases, and 14 bases lay in between. CDR3 DNA: TGCGCCAGCAGCTTGGCTCGGGGTTTAGCGGGAAACACCATATATTTT. Amino acid sequence: CASSLARGLAGNTIYF.

V is TRBV29-1 and J is TRBJ2-1, with a tentative D call TRBD2 (6 bases). V lost 7 bases and J 8 bases, leaving 18 bases between the germline ends. Germline V gene sequence: CDR1 SQVTM, CDR2 ANQGSEA. This CDR3 region has 13 residues. The CDR3 coding sequence is TGCAGCGCTGGGGCAGGGAGGAACGATGAGCAGTTCTTC. This gives the protein CSAGAGRNDEQFF.

The chain has TRBV6-5 and TRBJ2-5, with 9 bases aligning to TRBD1. The trim removed 6 bases at V and 4 bases at J, leaving 9 bases unmatched. Looked up from germline, CDR1 is MNHEY and CDR2 is SVGAGI. The CDR3 loop spans 15 amino acids. In DNA, the CDR3 is TGTGCCAGCAGCTCGGACAGGGGCTCGGGAGAGACCCAGTACTTC. Its translation: CASSSDRGSGETQYF.

The CDR3 DNA reads TGTGCCAGTAGTATCGGTAGCGGGGGTAAAAACAATGAGCAGTTCTTC. Protein product: CASSIGSGGKNNEQFF. The chain combines TRBV19 with TRBJ2-1; 9 positions match TRBD2. Germline V lookup: CDR1 LNHDA, CDR2 SQIVND (reference sequence). V lost 3 bases to trimming and J lost 5 bases; unmatched junction nucleotides: 8. This CDR3 has 16 amino acids. Full variable domain (missing parts from reference TRBV19 and TRBJ2-1): DGGITQSPKYLFRKEGQNVTLSCEQNLNHDAMYWYRQDPGQGLRLIYYSQIVNDFQKGDIAEGYSVSREKKESFPLTVTSAQKNPTAFYLCASSIGSGGKNNEQFFGPGTRLTVL.

This chain joins TRBV6-1 and TRBJ1-2, with 7 bases that match TRBD1. This CDR3 comprises 14 residues. Germline CDR1 MNHNS, CDR2 SASEGT. V trimming: 0 bases; J trimming: 8 bases; junction bases outside the gene matches: 6. The CDR3 region is CASSEAGDSRGYTF. CDR3 bases: TGTGCCAGCAGTGAAGCGGGGGACAGCAGGGGCTACACCTTC.

This chain joins TRBV30 and TRBJ1-5, with no clear D. Trimming cost V 0 bases and J 5 bases, with 14 bases left between them. The V gene's germline CDR1 is GTSNPN and CDR2 SVGIG (reference sequence). The CDR3 has 15 amino acids. CDR3 residues: CAWSVRGGIYQPQHF. CDR3 nucleotide sequence: TGTGCCTGGAGTGTAAGAGGCGGGATTTATCAGCCCCAGCATTTT.

The V gene is TRBV24-1, the J gene TRBJ2-7; 8 bases agree with TRBD1. The trim removed 4 bases at V and 2 bases at J, leaving 3 bases unmatched. Germline assignment: CDR1 KGHDR and CDR2 SFDVKD. This CDR3 is built from 14 residues. CDR3 loop: CATSDDRGPYEQYF. CDR3 DNA sequence: TGTGCCACCAGTGACGACAGGGGACCCTACGAGCAGTACTTC.

V is TRBV4-1 and J is TRBJ1-1; D gene uncertain. V was cut by 4 bases and J by 8 bases, with 17 bases left in between. The CDR3 sequence is 14 residues long. The germline V gene encodes CDR1 MGHRA and CDR2 YSYEKL. CDR3 DNA sequence: TGCGCCAGCAGCCCCCCCCAAGATGGGAGCGAAGCTTTCTTT. Translation gives CASSPPQDGSEAFF.

This chain uses TRBV18 with TRBJ1-5; D is unclear. V gave up 2 bases and J gave up 5 bases, with 10 bases separating them. The germline V gene has CDR1 KGHSH and CDR2 LQKENI. The CDR3 runs 14 residues. CDR3 amino acids: CASSPGPGDQPQHF. The CDR3 DNA is TGTGCCAGCTCACCAGGTCCCGGGGATCAGCCCCAGCATTTT.